These 20 T cell receptor beta chains originate from one sample sequenced in a study of blood T cell repertoires in COVID-19. The repertoire was sequenced with immunoSEQ multiplex PCR; TCRdb's copy has only in-frame clones and lacks some. The repertoire has 80,000 or so clones, about 92% of them found once; the top ten carry approximately 2%. The sequencing input was peripheral blood. The origin of the receptors is a man aged 50 or older with acute or convalescent COVID-19.

V and J are TRBV7-7 and TRBJ2-5, with TRBD2 as a possible D gene (7 bases). Germline CDR1 reads SSHAT; CDR2 reads FNYEAQ (reference sequence). V was cut by 0 bases and J by 5 bases, with 13 bases left in between. The CDR3 length is 15 residues. The CDR3 coding sequence is TGTGCCAGCAGCTTAGCGGGGGGGCTTCGGGAGACCCAGTACTTC. It yields the protein CASSLAGGLRETQYF.

The chain recombines TRBV10-2 with TRBJ1-2, with D possibly matching TRBD1 (5 bases). This CDR3 has 14 residues. The V end lost 6 bases, the J end lost 4 bases, and 15 bases lay between the germline ends. The germline V gene encodes CDR1 WSHSY and CDR2 SAAADI. The CDR3 region has the DNA TGCGCCAGCAGCCCTCAGGGTCAGCTCTATGGCTACACCTTC. Amino acids: CASSPQGQLYGYTF.

This chain connects TRBV7-9 to TRBJ2-5, with 7 nucleotides matching TRBD1. CDR1 and CDR2 (germline): SEHNR, FQNEAQ (reference sequence). Unmatched junction bases numbered 4, after V lost 5 bases and J lost 4 bases. This CDR3 contains 13 residues. This CDR3 is CASSPRQGETQYF. The CDR3 DNA is TGTGCCAGCAGCCCCCGACAGGGAGAGACCCAGTACTTC.

The chain joins TRBV7-3 to TRBJ2-3; 11 nucleotides align to TRBD2. J was trimmed by 5 bases and V by 3 bases; bases with no gene match: 4. Germline V gene lookup returns CDR1 SGHTA and CDR2 FQGTGA. The CDR3 covers 15 residues. CDR3 amino acids: CASSFSSGRQDTQYF. CDR3 DNA sequence: TGTGCCAGCAGCTTCTCTAGCGGGAGGCAAGATACGCAGTATTTT.

The chain recombines TRBV29-1 with TRBJ2-2, with 10 positions matching TRBD2. From germline, CDR1 is SQVTM and CDR2 ANQGSEA. The trim removed 2 bases at V and 7 bases at J, leaving 10 bases unmatched. CDR3 length equals 16 residues. The CDR3 DNA sequence: TGCAGCGTTGAATTAGGAACTAGCGGGAAAGTCGGGGAGCTGTTTTTT. Its protein is CSVELGTSGKVGELFF.

V gene TRBV7-9 combines with J gene TRBJ2-7, with a weak D call TRBD1 (5 bases). The CDR3 length is 13 residues. Germline assignment: CDR1 SEHNR and CDR2 FQNEAQ (reference sequence). V lost 3 bases and J 6 bases, leaving 12 bases between the germline ends. This CDR3 is CASSFGATGEQYV. The CDR3 DNA reads as TGTGCCAGCAGCTTTGGGGCTACCGGCGAGCAGTACGTC.

The chain uses TRBV2 and TRBJ2-1, with 9 nucleotides matching TRBD1. With 7 bases clipped from V and 4 bases from J, the junction kept 8 bases outside the gene matches. The length of the CDR3 is 15 residues. In germline, CDR1 is SNHLY, CDR2 FYNNEI. The chain's CDR3 is CASTSGTGKYNEQFF. CDR3 coding DNA: TGTGCCAGCACATCCGGGACAGGGAAATACAATGAGCAGTTCTTC.

The chain is built from TRBV6-2 or TRBV6-3 and TRBJ1-1; D possibly corresponds to TRBD1 (5 bases). CDR3 length equals 13 residues. Germline V gene sequence: CDR1 MNHEY, CDR2 SVGEGT. The V and J ends lost 5 bases and 2 bases respectively, with 9 bases between them. Written as DNA, the CDR3 is TGTGCCAGCAGTCGGGACTTCAACACTGAAGCTTTCTTT. It translates to CASSRDFNTEAFF.

This chain connects TRBV19 to TRBJ1-1, with 7 bases aligning to TRBD1. The CDR3 length is 16 residues. Germline V lookup: CDR1 LNHDA, CDR2 SQIVND (reference sequence). With V trimmed by 2 bases and J by 0 bases, 6 bases remained unmatched. CDR3 DNA sequence: TGTGCCAGTAGTATAATTACAGGGGAGATGAACACTGAAGCTTTCTTT. This sequence encodes CASSIITGEMNTEAFF. The full variable domain, rest sourced from reference TRBV19 and TRBJ1-1, is DGGITQSPKYLFRKEGQNVTLSCEQNLNHDAMYWYRQDPGQGLRLIYYSQIVNDFQKGDIAEGYSVSREKKESFPLTVTSAQKNPTAFYLCASSIITGEMNTEAFFGQGTRLTVV.

The chain is built from TRBV7-3 and TRBJ2-7; 7 bases align to TRBD2. This CDR3 is 14 amino acids long. The germline gives CDR1 SGHTA, CDR2 FQGTGA. The V and J ends lost 2 bases and 3 bases, in that order; junction bases with no gene match: 4. The chain's CDR3 is CASSLFGGSYEQYF. CDR3 coding DNA: TGTGCCAGCAGCTTATTCGGGGGGAGCTACGAGCAGTACTTC.

This clone is a singleton in its sample. This chain joins TRBV19 and TRBJ2-6, with TRBD2 matching 7 bases. Per the germline V gene, CDR1 is LNHDA and CDR2 is SQIVND (reference sequence). This CDR3 has 17 residues. The trim removed 10 bases at V and 4 bases at J, leaving 16 bases unmatched. CDR3: CATAWGGLRSGANVLTF. CDR3 coding DNA: TGTGCCACCGCCTGGGGAGGGCTGAGGTCAGGGGCCAACGTCCTGACTTTC.

The chain joins TRBV6-2 or TRBV6-3 to TRBJ2-4; a weak D match, TRBD1 (8 bases). Trimming removed 0 bases from V and 1 base from J, with 10 bases in between. Per germline, CDR1 MNHEY and CDR2 SVGEGT. CDR3 length equals 16 residues. The CDR3 protein is CASSYSQGGAKNIQYF. In DNA form, the CDR3 reads TGTGCCAGCAGTTACTCACAGGGGGGGGCCAAAAACATTCAGTACTTC.

The V gene is TRBV2, the J gene TRBJ2-5, with 7 bases identical to TRBD1. The CDR3 has 13 amino acids. From germline, CDR1 is SNHLY and CDR2 FYNNEI. V lost 1 base, J lost 6 bases, and 2 bases stayed unmatched. CDR3 in DNA: TGTGCCAGCAGTGAAGAGACAGGGAAGACCCAGTACTTC. Translation: CASSEETGKTQYF.

This clone was recorded only once. The chain links TRBV4-1 to TRBJ1-6, with a tentative D call TRBD1 (5 bases). There are 17 residues in the CDR3. Trimming removed 4 bases at V and 3 bases at J, with 16 bases between. The germline V gene encodes CDR1 MGHRA and CDR2 YSYEKL. In DNA, the CDR3 is TGCGCCAGCAGCCCTCTCCGCCCGGGGGTCTATAATTCACCCCTCCACTTT. Translated: CASSPLRPGVYNSPLHF.

The CDR3 protein is CASSLGLEGDTQYF. The CDR3, as DNA: TGTGCCAGCAGCTTGGGACTAGAGGGAGATACGCAGTATTTT. This chain joins TRBV3-1 (or the pseudogene TRBV3-2) and TRBJ2-3, with 8 bases fitting TRBD2. CDR1 LGHDT and CDR2 YNNKEL come from the germline V gene (reference sequence). This CDR3 is 14 amino acids long. After removal of 5 bases from V and 5 bases from J, the junction contained 6 bases not matched to a gene.

This chain links TRBV11-2 with TRBJ1-6, with TRBD1 matching over 8 bases. CDR3 length equals 16 residues. Trimming cost V 4 bases and J 10 bases; bases outside gene matches: 12. Per the germline V gene, CDR1 is SGHAT and CDR2 is FQNNGV. The CDR3 DNA sequence: TGTGCCAGCAGCTCCTTAAGAGGACAGGGAAGGTCACCCCTCCACTTT. Its protein is CASSSLRGQGRSPLHF.

V usage is TRBV12-3 or TRBV12-4 and J usage is TRBJ2-3; unclear D gene. The CDR3 runs 13 residues. Deletions cut 3 bases from V and 0 bases from J, with 4 bases between. The CDR3 spells CASSFQSTDTQYF. The CDR3 DNA follows: TGTGCCAGCAGTTTCCAGAGCACAGATACGCAGTATTTT.

The genes are TRBV7-9 and TRBJ2-3, with TRBD2 matching 8 bases. The CDR3 is 18 amino acids. CDR1 is SEHNR and CDR2 is FQNEAQ in the germline V gene (reference sequence). After removal of 5 bases from V and 1 base from J, the junction contained 14 bases not matched to a gene. CDR3 DNA sequence: TGTGCCAGCAGCACGAGCGGGAGTTCCCTGCCCCGCACAGATACGCAGTATTTT. Translated, it gives CASSTSGSSLPRTDTQYF.

The gene calls are TRBV28 and TRBJ1-1; D might be TRBD1 (6 bases). The CDR3 sequence is 15 residues long. The germline V gene has CDR1 MDHEN and CDR2 SYDVKM. The ends were cut back, 6 bases at V and 1 base at J, with 15 bases in the middle. CDR3 sequence (DNA): TGTGCCAGCAGCAATTACCCCAGGGGGAACACTGAAGCTTTCTTT. This sequence encodes CASSNYPRGNTEAFF.

V usage is TRBV7-9 and J usage is TRBJ1-2; 10 bases map to TRBD1. Germline V gene sequence: CDR1 SEHNR, CDR2 FQNEAQ (reference sequence). Losses at the gene ends were 3 bases for V and 8 bases for J; bases not matched to a gene: 6. CDR3 length equals 14 residues. CDR3 residues: CASSFTGQGLGYTF. CDR3 coding DNA: TGTGCCAGCAGCTTCACGGGACAGGGGTTAGGCTACACCTTC.